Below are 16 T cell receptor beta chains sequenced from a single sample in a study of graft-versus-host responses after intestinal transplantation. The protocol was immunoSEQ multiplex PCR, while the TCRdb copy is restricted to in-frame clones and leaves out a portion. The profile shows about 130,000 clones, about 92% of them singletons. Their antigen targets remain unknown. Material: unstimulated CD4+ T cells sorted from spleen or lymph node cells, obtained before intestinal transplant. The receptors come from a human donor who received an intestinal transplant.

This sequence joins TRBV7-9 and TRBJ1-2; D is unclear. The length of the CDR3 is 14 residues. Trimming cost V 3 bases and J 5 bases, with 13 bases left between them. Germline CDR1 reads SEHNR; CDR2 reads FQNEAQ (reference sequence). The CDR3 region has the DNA TGTGCCAGCAGCTTGAGTCAATCCTCTTATGGCTACACCTTC. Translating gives CASSLSQSSYGYTF.

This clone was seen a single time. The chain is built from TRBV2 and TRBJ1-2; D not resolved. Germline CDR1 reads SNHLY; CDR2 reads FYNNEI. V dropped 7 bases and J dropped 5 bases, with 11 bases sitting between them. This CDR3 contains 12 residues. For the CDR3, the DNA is TGTGCCAGCACTGAGGGTGGATATGGCTACACCTTC. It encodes CASTEGGYGYTF.

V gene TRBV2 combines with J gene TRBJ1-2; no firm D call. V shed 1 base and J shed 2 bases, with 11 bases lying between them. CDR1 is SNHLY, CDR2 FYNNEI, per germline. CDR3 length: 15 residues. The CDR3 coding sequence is TGTGCCAGCAGTGAAGAAGGAGGGCGGAACTATGGCTACACCTTC. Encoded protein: CASSEEGGRNYGYTF.

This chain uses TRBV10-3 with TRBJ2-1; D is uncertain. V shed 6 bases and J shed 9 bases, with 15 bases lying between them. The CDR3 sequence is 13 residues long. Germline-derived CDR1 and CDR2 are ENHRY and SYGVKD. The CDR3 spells CAIRPDGPGEQFF. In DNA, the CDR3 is TGTGCCATCAGACCAGACGGGCCTGGTGAGCAGTTCTTC.

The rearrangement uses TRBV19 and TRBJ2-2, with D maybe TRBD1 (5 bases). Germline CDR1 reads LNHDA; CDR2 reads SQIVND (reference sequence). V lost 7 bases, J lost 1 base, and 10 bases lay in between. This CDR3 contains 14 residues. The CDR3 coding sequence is TGTGCCAGTACTGGCCAGGGGAACACCGGGGAGCTGTTTTTT. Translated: CASTGQGNTGELFF.

In DNA form, the CDR3 reads TGCGCCAGCACCCAAGTACCAGGGGCTGACACTGAAGCTTTCTTT. Translated, it gives CASTQVPGADTEAFF. The V gene is TRBV5-1, the J gene TRBJ1-1; D possibly corresponds to TRBD1 (6 bases). V lost 6 bases, J lost 3 bases, and 18 bases lay in between. Germline V gene lookup returns CDR1 SGHRS and CDR2 YFSETQ. The CDR3 totals 15 residues. Together with reference TRBV5-1 and TRBJ1-1, the CDR3 gives the full variable domain: KAGVTQTPRYLIKTRGQQVTLSCSPISGHRSVSWYQQTPGQGLQFLFEYFSETQRNKGNFPGRFSGRQFSNSRSEMNVSTLELGDSALYLCASTQVPGADTEAFFGQGTRLTVV.

DNA for the CDR3: TGTGCCTCGTCCGCGGACACCGGGGAGCTGTTTTTT. This translates into CASSADTGELFF. This chain uses TRBV7-7 with TRBJ2-2; D gene unclear. Between the trimmed V and J ends, which lost 11 bases and 3 bases, there was a span of 10 bases. From germline, CDR1 is SSHAT and CDR2 FNYEAQ (reference sequence). This CDR3 is built from 12 residues.

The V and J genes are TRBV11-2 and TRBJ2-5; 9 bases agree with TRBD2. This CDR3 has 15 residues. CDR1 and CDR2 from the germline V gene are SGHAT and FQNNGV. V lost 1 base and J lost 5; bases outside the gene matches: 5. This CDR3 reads CASSLVGGGAETQYF. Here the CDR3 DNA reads TGTGCCAGCAGCTTAGTCGGCGGGGGGGCGGAGACCCAGTACTTC. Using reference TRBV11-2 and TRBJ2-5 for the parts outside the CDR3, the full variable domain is EAGVAQSPRYKIIEKRQSVAFWCNPISGHATLYWYQQILGQGPKLLIQFQNNGVVDDSQLPKDRFSAERLKGVDSTLKIQPAKLEDSAVYLCASSLVGGGAETQYFGPGTRLLVL.

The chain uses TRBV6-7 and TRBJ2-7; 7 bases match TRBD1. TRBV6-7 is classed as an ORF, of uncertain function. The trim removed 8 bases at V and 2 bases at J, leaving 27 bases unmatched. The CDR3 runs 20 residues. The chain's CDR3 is CASAVTLGDSARWATYEQYF. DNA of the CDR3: TGTGCCAGCGCAGTCACTTTAGGGGACAGTGCTCGTTGGGCTACCTACGAGCAGTACTTC.

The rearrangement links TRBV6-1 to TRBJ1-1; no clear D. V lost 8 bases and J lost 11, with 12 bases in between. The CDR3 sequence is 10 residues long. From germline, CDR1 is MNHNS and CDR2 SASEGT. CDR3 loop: CASGSWAAFF. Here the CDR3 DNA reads TGTGCCAGCGGCTCCTGGGCGGCTTTCTTT.

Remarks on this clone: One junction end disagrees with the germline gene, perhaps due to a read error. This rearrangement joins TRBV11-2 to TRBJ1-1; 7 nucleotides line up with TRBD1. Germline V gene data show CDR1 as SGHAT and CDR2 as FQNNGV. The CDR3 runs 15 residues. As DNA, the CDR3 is TGTGCCAGCATCTTATCCTCAGGGGGGAACACTGAAGCTTTCTTT. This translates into CASILSSGGNTEAFF. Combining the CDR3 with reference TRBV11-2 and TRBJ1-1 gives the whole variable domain EAGVAQSPRYKIIEKRQSVAFWCNPISGHATLYWYQQILGQGPKLLIQFQNNGVVDDSQLPKDRFSAERLKGVDSTLKIQPAKLEDSAVYLCASILSSGGNTEAFFGQGTRLTVV.

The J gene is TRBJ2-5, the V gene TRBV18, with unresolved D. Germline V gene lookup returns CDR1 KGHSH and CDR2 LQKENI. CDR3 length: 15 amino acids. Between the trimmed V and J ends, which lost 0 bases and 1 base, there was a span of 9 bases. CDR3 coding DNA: TGTGCCAGCTCACCACCGGTGGGGATCCAAGAGACCCAGTACTTC. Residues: CASSPPVGIQETQYF.

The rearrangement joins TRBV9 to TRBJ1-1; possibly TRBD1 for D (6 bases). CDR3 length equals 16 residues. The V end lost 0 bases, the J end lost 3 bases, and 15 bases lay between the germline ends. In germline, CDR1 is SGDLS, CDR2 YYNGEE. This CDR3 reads CASSVGYRVDDTEAFF. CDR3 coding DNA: TGTGCCAGCAGCGTAGGGTACAGGGTTGACGACACTGAAGCTTTCTTT.

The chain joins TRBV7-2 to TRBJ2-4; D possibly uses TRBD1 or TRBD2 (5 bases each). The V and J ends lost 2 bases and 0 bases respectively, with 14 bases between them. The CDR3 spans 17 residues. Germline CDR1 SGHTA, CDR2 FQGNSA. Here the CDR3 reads CASSLRGQLLAKNIQYF. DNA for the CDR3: TGTGCCAGCAGCTTACGGGGCCAGCTTCTAGCCAAAAACATTCAGTACTTC.

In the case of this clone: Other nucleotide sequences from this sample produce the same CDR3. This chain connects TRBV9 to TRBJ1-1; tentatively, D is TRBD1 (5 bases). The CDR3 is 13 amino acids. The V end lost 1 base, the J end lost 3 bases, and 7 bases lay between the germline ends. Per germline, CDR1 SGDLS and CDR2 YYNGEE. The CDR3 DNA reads TGTGCCAGCAGCGTACGAGGGGACACTGAAGCTTTCTTT. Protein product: CASSVRGDTEAFF.

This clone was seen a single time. CDR3 region: CASSPPGGTEAFF. CDR3 nucleotide sequence: TGTGCCAGCAGTCCTCCAGGGGGCACTGAAGCTTTCTTT. The chain links TRBV6-6 to TRBJ1-1; 7 nucleotides agree with TRBD1. This CDR3 has 13 amino acids. J lost 4 bases, V lost 5 bases, and 4 bases had no gene match. Looked up from germline, CDR1 is MNHNY and CDR2 is SVGAGI (reference sequence).